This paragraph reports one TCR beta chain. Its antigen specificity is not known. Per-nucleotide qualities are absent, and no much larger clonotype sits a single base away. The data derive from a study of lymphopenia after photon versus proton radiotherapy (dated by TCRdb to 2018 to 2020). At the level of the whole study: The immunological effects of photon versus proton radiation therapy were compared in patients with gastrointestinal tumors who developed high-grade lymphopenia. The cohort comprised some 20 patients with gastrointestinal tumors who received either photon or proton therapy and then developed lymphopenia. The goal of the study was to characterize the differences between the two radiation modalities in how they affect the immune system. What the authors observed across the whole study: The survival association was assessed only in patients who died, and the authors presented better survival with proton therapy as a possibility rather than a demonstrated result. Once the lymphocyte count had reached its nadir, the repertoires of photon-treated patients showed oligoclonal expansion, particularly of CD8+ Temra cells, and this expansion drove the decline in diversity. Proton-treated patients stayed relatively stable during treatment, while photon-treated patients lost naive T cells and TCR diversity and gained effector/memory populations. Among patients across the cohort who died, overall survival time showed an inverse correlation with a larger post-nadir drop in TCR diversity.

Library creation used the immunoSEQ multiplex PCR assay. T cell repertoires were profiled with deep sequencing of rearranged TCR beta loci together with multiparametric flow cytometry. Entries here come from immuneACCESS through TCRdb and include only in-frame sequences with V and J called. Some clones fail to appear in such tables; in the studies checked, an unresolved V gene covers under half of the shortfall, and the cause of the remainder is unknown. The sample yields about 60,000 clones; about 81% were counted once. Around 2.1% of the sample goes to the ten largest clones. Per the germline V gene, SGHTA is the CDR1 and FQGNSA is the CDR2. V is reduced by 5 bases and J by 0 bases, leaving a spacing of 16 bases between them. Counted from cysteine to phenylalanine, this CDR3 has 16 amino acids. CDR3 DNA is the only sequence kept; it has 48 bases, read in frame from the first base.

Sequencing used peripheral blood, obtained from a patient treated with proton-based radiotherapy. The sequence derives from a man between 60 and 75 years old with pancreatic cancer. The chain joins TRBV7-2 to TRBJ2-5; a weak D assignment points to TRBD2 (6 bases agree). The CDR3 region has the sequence CASSRGGLSYQETQYF. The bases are TGTGCCAGCAGCCGCGGAGGGCTATCTTACCAAGAGACCCAGTACTTC.